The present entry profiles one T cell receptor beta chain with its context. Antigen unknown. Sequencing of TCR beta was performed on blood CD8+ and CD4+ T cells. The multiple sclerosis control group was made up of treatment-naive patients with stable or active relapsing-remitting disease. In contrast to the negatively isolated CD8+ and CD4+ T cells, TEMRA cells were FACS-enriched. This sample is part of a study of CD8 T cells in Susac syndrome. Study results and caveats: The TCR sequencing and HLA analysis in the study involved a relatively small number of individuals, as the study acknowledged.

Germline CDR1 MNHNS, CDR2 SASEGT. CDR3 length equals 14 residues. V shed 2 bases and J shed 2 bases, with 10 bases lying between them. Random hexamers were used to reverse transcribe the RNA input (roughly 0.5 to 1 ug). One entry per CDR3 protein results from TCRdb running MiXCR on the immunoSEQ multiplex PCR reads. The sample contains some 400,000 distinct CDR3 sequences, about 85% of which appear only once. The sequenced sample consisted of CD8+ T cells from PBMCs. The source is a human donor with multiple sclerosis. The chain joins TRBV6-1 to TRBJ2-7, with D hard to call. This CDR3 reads CASSEYRTTYEQYF. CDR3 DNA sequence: TGTGCCAGCAGTGAATATCGAACCACCTACGAGCAGTACTTC.